This T cell receptor beta chain was obtained from a study of cytomegalovirus exposure and HLA in healthy donors. There are 16 residues in the CDR3. PCR amplification relied on 60 Vbeta primers (plus 13 Jbeta primers). The table came from immunoSEQ multiplex PCR; TCRdb's copy has only in-frame clones and leaves some out. The sample shows 90,000 to 100,000 clones, under 80% of them seen only once. Sequences were obtained from PBMCs. This receptor was taken from a male donor in good health and CMV-seronegative. This sequence joins TRBV21-1 and TRBJ2-1; TRBD2, the D gene given by the table, was not confirmed from the DNA. TRBV21-1 is termed a pseudogene. The CDR3 coding sequence is TGTGCCAGCAGCGCGTGCGGGACTAGCTATAGGAATGAGCAGTTCTTC. Protein product: CASSACGTSYRNEQFF.